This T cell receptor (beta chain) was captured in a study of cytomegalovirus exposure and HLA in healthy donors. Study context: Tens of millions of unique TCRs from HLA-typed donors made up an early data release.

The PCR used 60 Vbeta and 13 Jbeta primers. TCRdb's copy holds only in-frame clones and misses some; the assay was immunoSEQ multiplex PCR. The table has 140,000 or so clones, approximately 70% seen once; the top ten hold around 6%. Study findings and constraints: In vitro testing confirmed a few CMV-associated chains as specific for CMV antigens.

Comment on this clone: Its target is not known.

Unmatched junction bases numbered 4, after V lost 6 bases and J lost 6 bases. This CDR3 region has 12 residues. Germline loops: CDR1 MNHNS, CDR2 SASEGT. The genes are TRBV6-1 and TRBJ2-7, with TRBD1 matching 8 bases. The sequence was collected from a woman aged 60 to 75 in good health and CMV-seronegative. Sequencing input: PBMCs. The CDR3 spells CASRTGVGEQYF. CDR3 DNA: TGTGCCAGCAGGACAGGGGTTGGCGAGCAGTACTTC.